This is a list of T cell receptor beta chains from one sample in a study of cytomegalovirus exposure and HLA in healthy donors. Data came from immunoSEQ multiplex PCR; TCRdb stores just in-frame clones and leaves some out. The table includes 150,000 to 200,000 clones, roughly three quarters detected once. Sequencing was done on a sample of PBMCs. Receptors were obtained from a woman between 45 and 60 years old in good health and CMV-seronegative. Both conserved end residues are part of each CDR3. A D gene is named only where the DNA matches it firmly. The size of a clone is reported for some rows only, either as once, few or many, or as a class for expanded clones.

clone_size	v_call	j_call	d_call	cdr3_aa	cdr3_nt
-	TRBV7-9	TRBJ1-4	TRBD1	CASRSDRATEKLFF	TGTGCCAGCAGATCGGACAGGGCGACTGAAAAACTGTTTTTT
-	TRBV18	TRBJ2-3	-	CASSRTEAGTSTDTQYF	TGTGCCAGCTCACGGACGGAGGCGGGAACTAGCACAGATACGCAGTATTTT
-	TRBV4-3	TRBJ1-4	-	CASSQDPPGGVNEKLFF	TGCGCCAGCAGCCAAGACCCCCCCGGAGGAGTTAATGAAAAACTGTTTTTT
-	TRBV7-2	TRBJ1-6	-	CASSNIGRPNSPLHF	TGTGCCAGCAGCAATATCGGCAGGCCGAATTCACCCCTCCACTTT
-	TRBV2	TRBJ1-5	TRBD1	CASSAQGNQPQHF	TGTGCCAGCAGTGCACAGGGGAACCAGCCCCAGCATTTT
-	TRBV29-1	TRBJ2-1	TRBD2	CSATGTSGESSYNEQFF	TGCAGCGCAACCGGGACTAGCGGGGAGAGCTCCTACAATGAGCAGTTCTTC
few	TRBV10-3	TRBJ1-5	TRBD1	CASSSLGRGQGSNQPQHF	TGTGCCAGCAGCTCCCTCGGGAGAGGACAGGGTAGCAATCAGCCCCAGCATTTT
-	TRBV7-2	TRBJ2-2	TRBD1	CASSRPGTGRTGELFF	TGTGCCAGCAGCCGCCCGGGGACAGGGCGGACCGGGGAGCTGTTTTTT
few	TRBV9	TRBJ2-7	-	CASSVASAPGDEQYF	TGTGCCAGCAGCGTAGCTAGCGCCCCTGGGGACGAGCAGTACTTC
-	TRBV6-6	TRBJ2-3	-	CASRTGTDTQYF	TGTGCCAGCAGGACGGGAACAGATACGCAGTATTTT
-	TRBV2	TRBJ2-7	TRBD1	CASRGQMYEQYF	TGTGCCAGCAGGGGACAGATGTACGAGCAGTACTTC
-	TRBV4-1	TRBJ2-2	-	CASSQDPRGTGELFF	TGCGCCAGCAGCCAAGATCCCAGAGGGACCGGGGAGCTGTTTTTT
-	TRBV25-1	TRBJ1-2	-	CASNEFSVTYGYTF	TGTGCCAGCAATGAATTTAGCGTTACCTATGGCTACACCTTC
-	TRBV2	TRBJ2-7	TRBD1	CASSGDSDEQYF	TGTGCCAGCAGTGGGGACAGTGACGAGCAGTACTTC
-	TRBV25-1	TRBJ1-4	TRBD1	CASRGTGMREKLFF	TGTGCCAGCAGAGGGACAGGGATGCGGGAAAAACTGTTTTTT